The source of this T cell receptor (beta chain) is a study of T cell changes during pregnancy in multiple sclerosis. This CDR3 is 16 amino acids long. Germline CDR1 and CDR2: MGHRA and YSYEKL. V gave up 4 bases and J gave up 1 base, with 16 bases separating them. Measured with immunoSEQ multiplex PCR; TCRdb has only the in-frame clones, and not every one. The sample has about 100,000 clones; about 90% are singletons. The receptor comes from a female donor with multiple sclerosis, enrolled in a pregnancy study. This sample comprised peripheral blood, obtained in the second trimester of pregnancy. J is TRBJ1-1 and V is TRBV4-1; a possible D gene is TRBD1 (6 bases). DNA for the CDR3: TGCGCCAGCAGCCTTCATTTCCCAGGGGCGAACACTGAAGCTTTCTTT. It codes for CASSLHFPGANTEAFF.